The 6 T cell receptor beta chains below were found in one sample sequenced in a study of cytomegalovirus exposure and HLA in healthy donors. Primers for the PCR totalled 60 Vbeta and 13 Jbeta. TCRdb's table, derived via immunoSEQ multiplex PCR, lists solely in-frame clones and lacks some. The sample lists some 180,000 clones, 81% occurring once. The sequenced material came from PBMCs. The receptor set was obtained from a man in his forties in good health and CMV-seropositive.

This sequence joins TRBV18 and TRBJ2-1, with TRBD2 matching 10 bases. Germline values: CDR1 KGHSH, CDR2 LQKENI. CDR3 length: 16 residues. Losses at the gene ends were 3 bases for V and 6 bases for J; bases not matched to a gene: 8. The CDR3 spells CASSPLSGGPGNEQFF. Written as DNA, the CDR3 is TGTGCCAGCTCACCCCTTAGCGGGGGGCCCGGCAATGAGCAGTTCTTC. Full variable domain (remainder filled in from reference TRBV18 and TRBJ2-1): NAGVMQNPRHLVRRRGQEARLRCSPMKGHSHVYWYRQLPEEGLKFMVYLQKENIIDESGMPKERFSAEFPKEGPSILRIQQVVRGDSAAYFCASSPLSGGPGNEQFFGPGTRLTVL.

The gene calls are TRBV30 and TRBJ2-7, with no clear D. Germline V gives CDR1 GTSNPN, CDR2 SVGIG (reference sequence). The CDR3 length is 12 residues. V gave up 1 base and J gave up 2 bases, with 6 bases separating them. The CDR3 spells CAWSGPAYEQYF. The CDR3 DNA sequence: TGTGCCTGGAGTGGTCCGGCCTACGAGCAGTACTTC.

The rearrangement links TRBV5-6 to TRBJ1-3, with TRBD1 as a possible D gene (5 bases). Germline V gene lookup returns CDR1 SGHDT and CDR2 YYEEEE. The V end was cut by 4 bases, the J end by 3 bases, with 14 bases between. The CDR3 has 15 residues. The CDR3 sequence is CASSLVPGRGNTIYF. CDR3 DNA: TGTGCCAGCAGCCTGGTGCCAGGGCGTGGAAACACCATATATTTT.

The V and J genes are TRBV6-1 and TRBJ1-5, with TRBD1 matching 7 bases. From germline, CDR1 is MNHNS and CDR2 SASEGT. The CDR3 has 14 residues. V lost 6 bases, J lost 0 bases, and 2 bases stayed unmatched. CDR3: CASRWDSSNQPQHF. The DNA of the CDR3 is TGTGCCAGCAGATGGGACAGTAGCAATCAGCCCCAGCATTTT.

This chain uses TRBV11-3 with TRBJ2-7; D is possibly TRBD1 (6 bases). Germline V gives CDR1 SGHNT, CDR2 YENEEA. CDR3 length: 13 residues. V shed 5 bases and J shed 7 bases, with 15 bases lying between them. The DNA of the CDR3 is TGTGCCAGCAGCCTAGGGGGTCCGGGAGAGCAGTACTTC. Its translation: CASSLGGPGEQYF.

J is TRBJ2-5 and V is TRBV4-2; TRBD2 aligns across 12 bases. V lost 1 base to trimming and J lost 3 bases; unmatched junction nucleotides: 0. Germline assignment: CDR1 LGHNA and CDR2 YNFKEQ. The CDR3 sequence is 15 residues long. The CDR3 DNA is TGTGCCAGCAGCCAAGGACTAGCGGGGGAAGAGACCCAGTACTTC. As protein: CASSQGLAGEETQYF.